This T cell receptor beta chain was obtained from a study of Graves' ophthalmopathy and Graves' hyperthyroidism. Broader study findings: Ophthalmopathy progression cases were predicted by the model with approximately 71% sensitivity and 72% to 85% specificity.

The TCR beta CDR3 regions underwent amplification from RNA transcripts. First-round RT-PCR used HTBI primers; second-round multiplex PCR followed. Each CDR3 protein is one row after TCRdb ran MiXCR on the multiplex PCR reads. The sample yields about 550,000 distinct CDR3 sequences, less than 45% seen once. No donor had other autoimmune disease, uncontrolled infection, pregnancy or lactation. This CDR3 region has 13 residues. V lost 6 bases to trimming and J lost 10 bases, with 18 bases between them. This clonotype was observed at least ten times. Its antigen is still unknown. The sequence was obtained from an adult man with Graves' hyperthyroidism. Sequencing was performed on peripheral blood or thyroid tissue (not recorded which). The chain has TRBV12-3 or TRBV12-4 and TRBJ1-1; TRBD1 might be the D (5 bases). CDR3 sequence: CASRPTGGLGAFF. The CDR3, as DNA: TGTGCCAGCAGACCAACAGGTGGGCTTGGAGCTTTCTTT.